These 31 T cell receptor beta chains came from one sample sequenced in a study of blood T cell repertoires in COVID-19. TCRdb keeps only in-frame clones here, not all; method: immunoSEQ multiplex PCR. The data hold roughly 220,000 clones, with roughly 88% observed a single time. Source material: peripheral blood. These receptors were taken from a young man who had recovered from COVID-19.

The chain uses TRBV30 and TRBJ1-1, with 10 bases matching TRBD1. With 3 bases clipped from V and 10 bases from J, the junction kept 5 bases outside the gene matches. Germline lookup yields CDR1 GTSNPN and CDR2 SVGIG (reference sequence). The CDR3 runs to 12 residues. As DNA, the CDR3 is TGTGCCTGGAGCGCGACAGGGGGCTTAGCTTTCTTT. Protein sequence: CAWSATGGLAFF.

The chain recombines TRBV5-1 with TRBJ2-6; maybe TRBD1 (7 bases). V lost 0 bases to trimming and J lost 0 bases, with 13 bases between them. This CDR3 contains 18 residues. Per the germline V gene, CDR1 is SGHRS and CDR2 is YFSETQ. The CDR3 DNA is TGCGCCAGCAGCTTGGAAGCAGGGGGGATCTCTGGGGCCAACGTCCTGACTTTC. This translates into CASSLEAGGISGANVLTF.

The chain employs TRBV12-3 or TRBV12-4 and TRBJ2-3; no clear D. Trimming took 7 bases from V and 2 from J, leaving 4 bases between them. CDR3 length: 11 amino acids. DNA for the CDR3: TGTGCCAGCACCCACACAGATACGCAGTATTTT. Protein: CASTHTDTQYF.

The chain employs TRBV4-1 and TRBJ2-7, with 8 bases fitting TRBD1. CDR1 and CDR2 (germline): MGHRA, YSYEKL. CDR3 length: 16 residues. V gave up 1 base and J gave up 4 bases; unmatched junction bases: 9. The CDR3: CASSQAVPGGGYEQYF. The CDR3 DNA reads as TGCGCCAGCAGCCAAGCTGTCCCAGGGGGCGGTTACGAGCAGTACTTC.

The chain's CDR3 is CASSPSTGDEQYF. Here the CDR3 DNA reads TGTGCCAGCAGCCCTTCGACAGGAGACGAGCAGTACTTC. This chain joins TRBV7-2 and TRBJ2-7, with a weak D call TRBD1 (6 bases). Per the germline V gene, CDR1 is SGHTA and CDR2 is FQGNSA. The V and J ends lost 5 bases and 5 bases respectively, with 13 bases between them. The CDR3 is made up of 13 amino acids.

V gene TRBV14 combines with J gene TRBJ2-1, with 8 bases identical to TRBD2. V lost 2 bases, J lost 2 bases, and 5 bases stayed unmatched. The length of the CDR3 is 16 residues. Germline V CDR1 and CDR2: SGHDN, FVKESK. CDR3 protein: CASSQFTSGTYNEQFF. For the CDR3, the DNA is TGTGCCAGCAGCCAATTTACTAGCGGAACCTACAATGAGCAGTTCTTC.

The chain links TRBV7-9 to TRBJ1-1, with D tentatively TRBD1 (5 bases). Trimming took off 2 bases at V and 4 bases at J, with 14 bases between the two ends. The CDR3 has 15 amino acids. Looked up from germline, CDR1 is SEHNR and CDR2 is FQNEAQ (reference sequence). This CDR3 is CASSLQSGGTTEAFF. CDR3 in DNA: TGTGCCAGCAGCTTACAGAGCGGGGGGACCACTGAAGCTTTCTTT.

V is TRBV7-8 and J is TRBJ1-1, with 7 bases aligning to TRBD1. The junction had 5 bases not matched to a gene; V was cut back by 3 bases and J by 1 base. Germline V gene sequence: CDR1 SGHVS, CDR2 FQNEAQ. CDR3 length: 15 residues. CDR3 DNA: TGTGCCAGCAGCTTGAACAGGGGCTGGAACACTGAAGCTTTCTTT. Translating gives CASSLNRGWNTEAFF.

The chain recombines TRBV5-6 with TRBJ2-5; possibly TRBD2 for D (7 bases). Trimming shortened V by 3 bases and J by 5 bases, and 20 bases separated the two germline ends. Germline assignment: CDR1 SGHDT and CDR2 YYEEEE. This CDR3 spans 16 amino acids. The DNA of the CDR3 is TGTGCCAGCAGCTACCTCTCGGGGGGCGGAAGGGAGACCCAGTACTTC. This codes for CASSYLSGGGRETQYF.

The chain uses TRBV4-3 and TRBJ1-4; D possibly corresponds to TRBD1 (5 bases). The CDR3 consists of 17 residues. Trimming cost V 4 bases and J 6 bases, with 21 bases left between them. In germline, CDR1 is LGHNA, CDR2 YSLEER. The CDR3 nucleotides are TGCGCCAGCAGCCTCCCCCCCCGGTCCGTAGGGGATGAAAAACTGTTTTTT. This encodes CASSLPPRSVGDEKLFF.

This clone has a single count. The chain is built from TRBV11-3 and TRBJ2-1; 7 bases are a match to TRBD2. The CDR3 is 14 amino acids. Germline loops: CDR1 SGHNT, CDR2 YENEEA. V lost 5 bases, J lost 8 bases, and 9 bases stayed unmatched. The CDR3 sequence: CASSPRWGGDEQFF. CDR3 sequence (DNA): TGTGCCAGCAGCCCCCGTTGGGGGGGGGATGAGCAGTTCTTC.

The sample holds one count of this clone. J is TRBJ2-3 and V is TRBV30, with a tentative D call TRBD1 (5 bases). Looked up from germline, CDR1 is GTSNPN and CDR2 is SVGIG (reference sequence). V lost 3 bases and J 1 base, leaving 11 bases between the germline ends. The CDR3 covers 14 residues. CDR3 amino acids: CAWSRQSRTDTQYF. CDR3 DNA: TGTGCCTGGAGCCGACAGAGTCGCACAGATACGCAGTATTTT.

CDR3 sequence (DNA): TGTGCCAGCAGCTTATCAGGACAGGGACACTATGGCTACACCTTC. It codes for CASSLSGQGHYGYTF. The chain carries TRBV7-9 and TRBJ1-2; 8 bases match TRBD1. V lost 2 bases, J lost 3 bases, and 5 bases stayed unmatched. From germline, CDR1 is SEHNR and CDR2 FQNEAQ (reference sequence). CDR3 length: 15 residues. Drawing the rest from reference TRBV7-9 and TRBJ1-2, the complete variable domain is DTGVSQNPRHKITKRGQNVTFRCDPISEHNRLYWYRQTLGQGPEFLTYFQNEAQLEKSRLLSDRFSAERPKGSFSTLEIQRTEQGDSAMYLCASSLSGQGHYGYTFGSGTRLTVV.

The chain joins TRBV28 to TRBJ2-1; possibly TRBD1 for D (6 bases). The CDR3 loop spans 15 amino acids. The germline V gene has CDR1 MDHEN and CDR2 SYDVKM. The ends were cut back, 6 bases at V and 5 bases at J, with 17 bases in the middle. CDR3: CASRYWDNLNNEQFF. The DNA for the CDR3 is TGTGCCAGCAGATACTGGGACAATCTAAACAATGAGCAGTTCTTC.

The sample holds one count of this clone. This chain connects TRBV4-1 to TRBJ1-6; D possibly corresponds to TRBD1 (6 bases). Per germline, CDR1 MGHRA and CDR2 YSYEKL. The CDR3 extends over 15 amino acids. V lost 0 bases and J lost 13, with 16 bases in between. In DNA form, the CDR3 reads TGCGCCAGCAGCCAAGATATTTGGGGGCGAAATCCCCTCCACTTT. Its translation is CASSQDIWGRNPLHF.

The chain carries TRBV6-5 and TRBJ1-1, with TRBD1 as a possible D gene (6 bases). Trimming took off 10 bases at V and 2 bases at J, with 14 bases between the two ends. The CDR3 totals 13 residues. CDR1 is MNHEY and CDR2 is SVGAGI in the germline V gene. This CDR3 is CATGKQGNTEAFF. The CDR3 coding sequence is TGTGCCACCGGAAAACAGGGAAACACTGAAGCTTTCTTT.

This chain connects TRBV6-5 to TRBJ1-2; D remains ambiguous. The germline V and J ends were trimmed by 3 bases and 6 bases, with 11 bases remaining between them. Per germline, CDR1 MNHEY and CDR2 SVGAGI. The CDR3 runs 13 residues. In DNA, the CDR3 is TGTGCCAGCAGTTATGGTTATCGGGATGGCTACACCTTC. This codes for CASSYGYRDGYTF.

The chain is built from TRBV7-6 and TRBJ2-6; TRBD1 is a possible D gene (5 bases). Between the trimmed V and J ends, which lost 3 bases and 1 base, there was a span of 13 bases. CDR1 SGHVS and CDR2 FNYEAQ come from the germline V gene. The length of the CDR3 is 17 residues. This chain's CDR3 is CASSFLGAGSGANVLTF. Written as DNA, the CDR3 is TGTGCCAGCAGCTTCCTGGGTGCAGGGTCTGGGGCCAACGTCCTGACTTTC.

J is TRBJ2-1 and V is TRBV11-2; a possible D gene is TRBD2 (6 bases). Trimming pared 6 bases from V and 10 bases from J, leaving 19 bases between. The CDR3 has 14 residues. The germline V gene encodes CDR1 SGHAT and CDR2 FQNNGV. This chain's CDR3 is CASSNPILANEQFF. CDR3 nucleotides: TGTGCCAGCAGTAACCCAATTCTAGCGAACGAGCAGTTCTTC.

This clone occurred once. The chain is built from TRBV2 and TRBJ2-4; 10 bases are a match to TRBD2. CDR1 is SNHLY, CDR2 FYNNEI, per germline. Trimming at V came to 2 bases and at J to 3 bases, leaving 4 bases not matched to a gene. The CDR3 contains 16 residues. CDR3 region: CASSEYSGGNKNIQYF. The DNA for the CDR3 is TGTGCCAGCAGTGAATATAGCGGGGGGAACAAAAACATTCAGTACTTC.

V gene TRBV30 combines with J gene TRBJ2-1; 9 bases are a match to TRBD1. CDR1 is GTSNPN and CDR2 is SVGIG in the germline V gene (reference sequence). V dropped 7 bases and J dropped 8; count of bases not matched to a gene: 12. The CDR3 is 14 residues long. Here the CDR3 reads CAYSSGQGIDEQFF. The DNA for the CDR3 is TGTGCCTACTCATCGGGACAGGGAATTGATGAGCAGTTCTTC.

The chain has TRBV6-2 or TRBV6-3 and TRBJ1-5; 10 bases agree with TRBD1. The CDR3 covers 15 residues. With 6 bases clipped from V and 5 bases from J, the junction kept 7 bases outside the gene matches. The germline CDR1 and CDR2 sequences are MNHEY and SVGEGT. CDR3 amino acids: CASSPGTGVYQPQHF. The CDR3 coding sequence is TGTGCCAGCAGCCCCGGGACAGGGGTTTATCAGCCCCAGCATTTT.

V usage is TRBV25-1 and J usage is TRBJ1-1; a weak D match, TRBD1 (5 bases). The V end lost 2 bases, the J end lost 0 bases, and 10 bases lay between the germline ends. This CDR3 is 15 amino acids long. The germline V gene encodes CDR1 MGHDK and CDR2 SYGVNS. In DNA form, the CDR3 reads TGTGCCAGCAGTGAAGGGGGGAACATGAACACTGAAGCTTTCTTT. Translating it yields CASSEGGNMNTEAFF.

The CDR3, as DNA: TGTGCCAGCAGTTGGGGGACAGGGGTTGGTGGAAACACCATATATTTT. Protein product: CASSWGTGVGGNTIYF. The chain carries TRBV6-5 and TRBJ1-3; the match to TRBD1 covers 10 bases. There are 16 residues in the CDR3. V shed 4 bases and J 3 bases; nucleotides not matched to a gene: 6. The germline V gene encodes CDR1 MNHEY and CDR2 SVGAGI.

This chain connects TRBV24-1 to TRBJ2-2; 9 nucleotides match TRBD1. The V segment lost 8 bases and the J segment 9 bases; nucleotides outside the gene matches: 6. This CDR3 has 13 residues. Germline V gene data show CDR1 as KGHDR and CDR2 as SFDVKD. CDR3 in amino acids: CATMDRGLRELFF. For the CDR3, the DNA is TGTGCCACCATGGACAGGGGCCTAAGGGAGCTGTTTTTT.

V gene TRBV19 combines with J gene TRBJ2-7; a possible D gene is TRBD2 (6 bases). Trimming stripped 5 bases from V and 2 bases from J, with 13 bases between. The CDR3 is 14 amino acids. Germline V lookup: CDR1 LNHDA, CDR2 SQIVND (reference sequence). The CDR3 DNA reads TGTGCCAGTAGTCCCCGCCCGGGGGCCTACGAGCAGTACTTC. Protein: CASSPRPGAYEQYF.

The chain links TRBV3-1 (or the pseudogene TRBV3-2) to TRBJ1-2; 7 positions match TRBD1. Per germline, CDR1 LGHDT and CDR2 YNNKEL (reference sequence). The CDR3 runs to 12 residues. J was trimmed by 14 bases and V by 3 bases; bases with no gene match: 9. In DNA form, the CDR3 reads TGTGCCAGCAGCCAGGGTCGACAGGGATTGACCTTC. As protein: CASSQGRQGLTF.

This clone occurred a few times. The gene calls are TRBV6-5 and TRBJ1-5, with TRBD1 matching over 7 bases. Germline V gene data show CDR1 as MNHEY and CDR2 as SVGAGI. V gave up 4 bases and J gave up 2 bases; unmatched junction bases: 8. This CDR3 is 16 amino acids long. CDR3 sequence reads: CASSSLTGRRNQPQHF. CDR3 sequence (DNA): TGTGCCAGCAGTTCTCTGACAGGGAGGCGCAATCAGCCCCAGCATTTT.

V and J are TRBV3-1 (or the pseudogene TRBV3-2) and TRBJ1-3; D is ambiguous. Trimming pared 4 bases from V and 6 bases from J, leaving 7 bases between. The CDR3 is 12 amino acids. The germline gives CDR1 LGHDT, CDR2 YNNKEL (reference sequence). The CDR3 region is CASSLDKNTIYF. DNA for the CDR3: TGTGCCAGCAGCCTAGATAAAAACACCATATATTTT.

This chain links TRBV7-2 with TRBJ2-5; tentatively, D is TRBD2 (5 bases). V lost 5 bases to trimming and J lost 2 bases, with 15 bases between them. This CDR3 comprises 15 residues. Per germline, CDR1 SGHTA and CDR2 FQGNSA. The CDR3: CASSVSGAPQETQYF. CDR3 bases: TGTGCCAGCAGCGTAAGCGGAGCGCCACAAGAGACCCAGTACTTC.

This rearrangement joins TRBV2 to TRBJ2-2; 15 nucleotides match TRBD2. The CDR3 contains 15 residues. The germline V gene has CDR1 SNHLY and CDR2 FYNNEI. V shed 5 bases, J shed 7 bases, and the junction held 2 bases outside the gene matches. The CDR3 DNA follows: TGTGCCAGCAGTAGGACTAGCGGGGGGGGCGGGGAGCTGTTTTTT. Encoded protein: CASSRTSGGGGELFF.